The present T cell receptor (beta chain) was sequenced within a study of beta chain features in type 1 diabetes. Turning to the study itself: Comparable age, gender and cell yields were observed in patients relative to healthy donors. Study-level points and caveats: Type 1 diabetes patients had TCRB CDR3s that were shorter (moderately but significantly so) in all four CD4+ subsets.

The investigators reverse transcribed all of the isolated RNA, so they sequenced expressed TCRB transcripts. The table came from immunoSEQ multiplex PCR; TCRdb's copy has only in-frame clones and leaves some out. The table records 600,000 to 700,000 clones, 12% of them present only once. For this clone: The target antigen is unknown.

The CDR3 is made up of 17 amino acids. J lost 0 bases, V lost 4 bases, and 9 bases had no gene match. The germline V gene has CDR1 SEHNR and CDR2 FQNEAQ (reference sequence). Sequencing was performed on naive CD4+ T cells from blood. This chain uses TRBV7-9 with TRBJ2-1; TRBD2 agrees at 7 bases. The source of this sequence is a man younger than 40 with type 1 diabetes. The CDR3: CASSYDQRGSSYNEQFF. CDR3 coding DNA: TGTGCCAGCAGCTACGATCAGCGGGGCAGCTCCTACAATGAGCAGTTCTTC. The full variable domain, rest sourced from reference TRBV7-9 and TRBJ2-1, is DTGVSQNPRHKITKRGQNVTFRCDPISEHNRLYWYRQTLGQGPEFLTYFQNEAQLEKSRLLSDRFSAERPKGSFSTLEIQRTEQGDSAMYLCASSYDQRGSSYNEQFFGPGTRLTVL.